The 28 T cell receptor beta chains in this list originate from one sample, sequenced in a study of molecular identifiers for immune sequencing clone quantification listed by TCRdb under 2018. Libraries came from PCR. The data were produced on an Illumina HiSeq 4000. TCRdb redid the processing of the public reads, applying fastp at Q25 and MiXCR, and retained in-frame beta chains. CDR3 protein duplicates are merged, each entry listing the most common genes and DNA. Present in this sample are about 640,000 distinct CDR3 sequences, roughly 21% of which were seen just once. Roughly 0.83% of the sample is taken by the ten largest. Sequencing was performed on naive CD8+ T cells from blood, with Jurkat cell RNA spiked in. What the cell subset or site label conveys for this sample: FACS-sorted CD8+CD4-CCR7+CD45RA+ naive T cells. The receptors shown here come from a human donor in good health. Some libraries in this study had Jurkat cell RNA spiked in.

This clonotype was seen many times. The chain couples TRBV3-1 to TRBJ2-6; no clear D. Germline V gene lookup returns CDR1 LGHDT and CDR2 YNNKEL (reference sequence). V lost 7 bases, J lost 4 bases, and 14 bases lay in between. CDR3 size: 15 residues. CDR3 amino acids: CASTPKALGANVLTF. The CDR3 DNA reads as TGTGCCAGCACCCCCAAGGCCCTCGGGGCCAACGTCCTGACTTTC.

This clonotype was recorded a few times. The rearrangement joins TRBV5-1 to TRBJ2-1; D tentatively fits TRBD1 or TRBD2 (5 bases each). V lost 2 bases, J lost 16 bases, and 13 bases lay in between. CDR3 size: 11 residues. The germline V gene has CDR1 SGHRS and CDR2 YFSETQ. CDR3 in amino acids: CASSFRGDDFF. The CDR3 bases are TGCGCCAGCAGCTTCCGGGGCGATGATTTCTTC.

This clonotype was recorded many times. The rearrangement joins TRBV5-4 to TRBJ2-5; D ambiguous. This CDR3 is built from 12 residues. Looked up from germline, CDR1 is SGHNT and CDR2 is YYREEE (reference sequence). With 4 bases removed from V and 0 bases from J, the gap between germline ends came to 4 bases. CDR3 nucleotide sequence: TGTGCCAGCAGCGGGTACCAAGAGACCCAGTACTTC. Its translation: CASSGYQETQYF.

The sample holds many counts of this clonotype. One junction end disagrees with the germline gene, perhaps due to a read error. This chain links TRBV7-9 with TRBJ1-1; D is perhaps TRBD1 (5 bases). The CDR3 sequence is 14 residues long. Germline CDR1 and CDR2: SEHNR and FQNEAQ (reference sequence). CDR3: CASSLGGENTEAFF. The CDR3 bases are TGTGCCAGCAGTTTAGGAGGGGAGAACACTGAAGCTTTCTTT.

Many counts were recorded for this clonotype. The rearrangement uses TRBV13 and TRBJ2-3; 10 bases agree with TRBD2. The CDR3 has 16 amino acids. V was clipped by 5 bases and J by 2 bases; unmatched bases: 7. The germline V gene has CDR1 PRHDT and CDR2 FYEKMQ (reference sequence). This CDR3 is CASSPRTSGFTDTQYF. The DNA for the CDR3 is TGTGCCAGCAGCCCCAGGACTAGCGGCTTCACAGATACGCAGTATTTT.

The V call is TRBV19, the J call TRBJ2-1; 9 bases agree with TRBD1. This CDR3 spans 15 amino acids. V lost 3 bases to trimming and J lost 4 bases; unmatched junction nucleotides: 4. Germline loops: CDR1 LNHDA, CDR2 SQIVND (reference sequence). The CDR3, as DNA: TGTGCCAGTAGTATGTACGGGACAGGGTACAATGAGCAGTTCTTC. It translates to CASSMYGTGYNEQFF.

This chain uses TRBV6-2 or TRBV6-3 with TRBJ1-1; the match to TRBD1 covers 10 bases. CDR3 length: 17 amino acids. J lost 4 bases, V lost 6 bases, and 14 bases had no gene match. CDR1 is MNHEY and CDR2 is SVGEGT in the germline V gene. The DNA for the CDR3 is TGTGCCAGCAGATCCGGGACAGGGGATTTCTGGGGCACTGAAGCTTTCTTT. It specifies CASRSGTGDFWGTEAFF.

This clonotype was seen repeatedly, ten times or more. The chain is built from TRBV6-5 and TRBJ2-5, with D tentatively TRBD2 (5 bases). Germline loops: CDR1 MNHEY, CDR2 SVGAGI. The CDR3 runs to 13 residues. The V end was cut by 5 bases, the J end by 0 bases, with 7 bases between. The CDR3 sequence is CASSTGNQETQYF. The CDR3 bases are TGTGCCAGCAGTACCGGGAACCAAGAGACCCAGTACTTC.

This clonotype showed up just a few times. This rearrangement joins TRBV14 to TRBJ2-3; the D gene could be TRBD1 or TRBD2 (5 bases each). Per the germline V gene, CDR1 is SGHDN and CDR2 is FVKESK. The CDR3 has 15 residues. V dropped 0 bases and J dropped 10 bases, with 17 bases sitting between them. The CDR3 DNA sequence: TGTGCCAGCAGCCAAGAATCTTGGGGCGGGTCTTCGCAGTATTTT. As protein: CASSQESWGGSSQYF.

This clonotype has a handful of counts. The genes are TRBV24-1 and TRBJ1-5; TRBD1 is a possible D gene (5 bases). This CDR3 region has 17 residues. V was cut by 5 bases and J by 5 bases, with 21 bases left in between. The germline V gene has CDR1 KGHDR and CDR2 SFDVKD. CDR3: CATSGSQGVSRDQPQHF. DNA of the CDR3: TGTGCCACCAGTGGGTCTCAGGGCGTATCACGCGATCAGCCCCAGCATTTT.

A note on this clonotype: This may arise from a read error, as a much more abundant clone is one base away. This chain links TRBV6-6 with TRBJ2-5, with 12 bases identical to TRBD2. The CDR3 has 18 residues. The V gene end was trimmed by 2 bases and the J gene end by 8 bases; junction bases not matched to a gene: 15. The germline gives CDR1 MNHNY, CDR2 SVGAGI (reference sequence). As DNA, the CDR3 is TGTGCCAGCAGTTACGACGGGATCGCTAGCGGGGGGGAGAGAACCCAGTACTTC. Its protein is CASSYDGIASGGERTQYF.

The chain joins TRBV3-1 to TRBJ1-2; no reliable D call. With 1 base removed from V and 4 bases from J, the gap between germline ends came to 13 bases. Looked up from germline, CDR1 is LGHDT and CDR2 is YNNKEL (reference sequence). The CDR3 length is 15 residues. The CDR3 loop reads CASSQVGGLAYGYTF. For the CDR3, the DNA is TGTGCCAGCAGCCAAGTAGGAGGCCTGGCCTATGGCTACACCTTC.

This rearrangement joins TRBV11-2 to TRBJ2-5, with 12 bases identical to TRBD2. The CDR3 consists of 16 residues. Trimming took 6 bases from V and 5 from J; bases not matched to a gene: 10. CDR1 is SGHAT, CDR2 FQNNGV, per germline. As DNA, the CDR3 is TGTGCCAGCAGTTTTCCCCTAGCGGGAGGGGGGGAGACCCAGTACTTC. Amino acid sequence: CASSFPLAGGGETQYF.

Comment on this clonotype: Mismatch with germline at one junction end may stem from a read error. The V call is TRBV7-9, the J call TRBJ2-2, with 7 bases that match TRBD2. This CDR3 is 16 amino acids long. Germline CDR1 reads SEHNR; CDR2 reads FQNEAQ (reference sequence). CDR3 sequence reads: CASSFSLAAGTGEPLF. CDR3 nucleotide sequence: TGTGCCAGCAGTTTTTCTCTAGCGGCGGGCACCGGGGAGCCGCTTTTT.

There are many counts of this clonotype. The chain links TRBV5-6 to TRBJ1-1; D is unresolved. This CDR3 region has 12 residues. CDR1 SGHDT and CDR2 YYEEEE come from the germline V gene. V was clipped by 4 bases and J by 8 bases, with 12 bases between them. The CDR3 DNA is TGTGCCAGCAGCAGCTCCTGGCAGGAAGCTTTCTTT. It codes for CASSSSWQEAFF.

This clonotype was counted at least ten times. The chain carries TRBV4-3 and TRBJ2-7; D not resolved. The CDR3 extends over 14 amino acids. V was cut by 1 base and J by 0 bases, with 7 bases left in between. Germline V gives CDR1 LGHNA, CDR2 YSLEER. DNA of the CDR3: TGCGCCAGCAGCCAAGGACTGGTCTCCTACGAGCAGTACTTC. Translation: CASSQGLVSYEQYF.

This clonotype was counted at least ten times. This rearrangement joins TRBV7-9 to TRBJ2-5; D is undetermined. CDR1 and CDR2 from the germline V gene are SEHNR and FQNEAQ (reference sequence). V lost 1 base and J 2 bases, leaving 11 bases between the germline ends. The CDR3 has 15 amino acids. The DNA for the CDR3 is TGTGCCAGCAGCTTAGATGCAGGCTATCAAGAGACCCAGTACTTC. Its translation is CASSLDAGYQETQYF. The complete variable domain, with remaining parts taken from reference TRBV7-9 and TRBJ2-5, reads DTGVSQNPRHKITKRGQNVTFRCDPISEHNRLYWYRQTLGQGPEFLTYFQNEAQLEKSRLLSDRFSAERPKGSFSTLEIQRTEQGDSAMYLCASSLDAGYQETQYFGPGTRLLVL.

This clonotype is a singleton in its sample. A read error may be the cause here, since a much bigger clone is one base away. The chain carries TRBV12-5 and TRBJ2-7; D gene unclear. Germline CDR1 and CDR2: LGHNT and FRNRAP. This CDR3 has 13 amino acids. The V gene lost 6 bases and the J gene lost 5 bases, with 14 bases spanning the gap. This chain's CDR3 is CASGPVSSDEQYF. CDR3 DNA sequence: TGTGCTAGTGGCCCGGTATCGAGTGACGAGCAGTACTTC.

This clonotype was detected ten times or more. The rearrangement links TRBV5-4 to TRBJ1-2, with D hard to call. The germline V and J ends were trimmed by 0 bases and 6 bases, with 6 bases remaining between them. Germline CDR1 and CDR2: SGHNT and YYREEE (reference sequence). The CDR3 loop spans 12 amino acids. The chain's CDR3 is CASSLEENGYTF. The CDR3 DNA sequence: TGTGCCAGCAGCTTGGAAGAAAATGGCTACACCTTC.

The gene calls are TRBV29-1 and TRBJ2-7; 7 nucleotides align to TRBD2. The germline V gene encodes CDR1 SQVTM and CDR2 ANQGSEA. V lost 3 bases to trimming and J lost 2 bases; unmatched junction nucleotides: 7. The CDR3 is 14 residues long. The CDR3 spells CSVERLAATYEQYF. The CDR3 nucleotides read TGCAGCGTTGAGCGGCTAGCGGCAACCTACGAGCAGTACTTC.

This clonotype has at least ten counts. V and J are TRBV28 and TRBJ2-3; D unclear. The CDR3 contains 12 residues. In germline, CDR1 is MDHEN, CDR2 SYDVKM. The ends were cut back, 2 bases at V and 5 bases at J, with 5 bases in the middle. The CDR3 DNA follows: TGTGCCAGCAGTTTACTGGAAGATACGCAGTATTTT. Translated: CASSLLEDTQYF.

This clonotype has at least ten counts. The chain links TRBV29-1 to TRBJ2-1; 11 bases align to TRBD2. Germline CDR1 SQVTM, CDR2 ANQGSEA. The CDR3 loop spans 15 amino acids. With V trimmed by 4 bases and J by 13 bases, 15 bases remained unmatched. The CDR3 DNA reads TGCAGCGTTGCAACCCCTATAACTAGCGGGAGCGAACAGTTCTTC. It is translated as CSVATPITSGSEQFF.

This clonotype was seen ten or more times. The V gene is TRBV4-3, the J gene TRBJ1-2; D unresolved. In germline, CDR1 is LGHNA, CDR2 YSLEER. The germline V and J ends were trimmed by 0 bases and 3 bases, with 5 bases remaining between them. There are 13 residues in the CDR3. The CDR3 loop reads CASSQDSDYGYTF. The CDR3 DNA follows: TGCGCCAGCAGCCAAGATTCCGACTATGGCTACACCTTC.

As concerns this clonotype: Germline and junction disagree at one end, which may indicate a read error. CDR3 nucleotide sequence: TGTGCCAGCAGACTCCGGGCTAGCGGGGGACCCAACAATGAGCAGTCCTTC. Its translation: CASRLRASGGPNNEQSF. This chain connects TRBV6-2 or TRBV6-3 to TRBJ2-1; 10 positions match TRBD2. This CDR3 is 17 amino acids long. Germline V gives CDR1 MNHEY, CDR2 SVGEGT.

This clonotype was seen more than once but under ten times. V is TRBV19 and J is TRBJ2-1; TRBD2 aligns across 14 bases. Germline assignment: CDR1 LNHDA and CDR2 SQIVND (reference sequence). With 7 bases clipped from V and 6 bases from J, the junction kept 8 bases outside the gene matches. CDR3 size: 16 residues. The DNA of the CDR3 is TGTGCCAGTACGTTTCCGGGACTAGCGGGAGTCAATGAGCAGTTCTTC. This gives the protein CASTFPGLAGVNEQFF.

This clonotype has at least ten counts. The chain links TRBV3-1 to TRBJ1-1, with D unclear. This CDR3 is built from 13 residues. CDR1 is LGHDT and CDR2 is YNNKEL in the germline V gene (reference sequence). Trimming took off 0 bases at V and 7 bases at J, with 9 bases between the two ends. In DNA form, the CDR3 reads TGTGCCAGCAGCCAAGATGCGGGGAATGAAGCTTTCTTT. Its translation: CASSQDAGNEAFF.

The V and J genes are TRBV14 and TRBJ2-7; D might be TRBD1 (5 bases). The germline CDR1 and CDR2 sequences are SGHDN and FVKESK. The CDR3 spans 19 residues. The germline V and J ends were trimmed by 1 base and 2 bases, with 24 bases remaining between them. The CDR3 sequence is CASSQGSTGQGLTAYEQYF. The CDR3 bases are TGTGCCAGCAGCCAAGGGAGCACGGGCCAGGGATTAACAGCCTACGAGCAGTACTTC.

With respect to this clonotype: A single base separates this from a much larger clone, so it may be a read error. V gene TRBV2 combines with J gene TRBJ1-3; TRBD1 might be the D (6 bases). From germline, CDR1 is SNHLY and CDR2 FYNNEI. CDR3 size: 16 residues. The CDR3 coding sequence is TGTACCAGCACCGGGGCCGGCGGGGGCACTGGAAACACCATATATTTT. This codes for CTSTGAGGGTGNTIYF.